Listed here are 14 T cell receptor beta chains from one sample, sequenced in a study of cytomegalovirus exposure and HLA in healthy donors. The PCR contained 60 Vbeta and 13 Jbeta primers. The data were produced by immunoSEQ multiplex PCR, yet TCRdb's version contains in-frame clones alone and is incomplete. The table lists approximately 140,000 clones, 80% of them singletons. Sequenced: PBMCs. These TCRs come from a male donor in good health and CMV-seronegative.

The chain uses TRBV2 and TRBJ1-1; a weak D match, TRBD1 (6 bases). In germline, CDR1 is SNHLY, CDR2 FYNNEI. Deletions cut 8 bases from V and 1 base from J, with 11 bases between. The CDR3 sequence is 13 residues long. For the CDR3, the DNA is TGTGCCAGCTATACGACAGGGAACACTGAAGCTTTCTTT. This codes for CASYTTGNTEAFF.

This sequence joins TRBV9 and TRBJ2-3; D may be TRBD1 (5 bases). The CDR3 has 15 amino acids. Trimming pared 2 bases from V and 1 base from J, leaving 11 bases between. CDR1 is SGDLS and CDR2 is YYNGEE in the germline V gene. CDR3 residues: CASSVSGFGTDTQYF. CDR3 DNA sequence: TGTGCCAGCAGCGTGTCAGGGTTTGGCACAGATACGCAGTATTTT.

This clone was seen only a few times. This chain links TRBV14 with TRBJ1-2, with unresolved D. V was clipped by 1 base and J by 2 bases, with 5 bases between them. Germline CDR1 reads SGHDN; CDR2 reads FVKESK. This CDR3 is 13 amino acids long. As DNA, the CDR3 is TGTGCCAGCAGCCAAGGGCCCAACTATGGCTACACCTTC. It codes for CASSQGPNYGYTF. Combining the CDR3 with reference TRBV14 and TRBJ1-2 gives the whole variable domain EAGVTQFPSHSVIEKGQTVTLRCDPISGHDNLYWYRRVMGKEIKFLLHFVKESKQDESGMPNNRFLAERTGGTYSTLKVQPAELEDSGVYFCASSQGPNYGYTFGSGTRLTVV.

This sequence joins TRBV30 and TRBJ1-1, with D possibly TRBD1 on 5 matching bases. Germline V gene data show CDR1 as GTSNPN and CDR2 as SVGIG (reference sequence). This CDR3 has 12 amino acids. V lost 5 bases to trimming and J lost 1 base, with 8 bases between them. CDR3 in DNA: TGTGCCTGGGCCACAGGGAACACTGAAGCTTTCTTT. Translated: CAWATGNTEAFF.

The chain recombines TRBV12-5 with TRBJ2-5, with TRBD1 matching 8 bases. Germline CDR1 LGHNT, CDR2 FRNRAP. J was trimmed by 1 base and V by 4 bases; bases with no gene match: 11. The CDR3 runs to 17 residues. The CDR3 sequence is CASGSIVSGQVQETQYF. The DNA of the CDR3 is TGTGCTAGTGGTTCTATAGTTTCGGGACAGGTCCAAGAGACCCAGTACTTC.

CDR3 nucleotides: TGTGCCAGCAGCTCCCTAGGTGAAGCTTTCTTT. This translates into CASSSLGEAFF. The gene calls are TRBV9 and TRBJ1-1; D not certain. The length of the CDR3 is 11 residues. Per the germline V gene, CDR1 is SGDLS and CDR2 is YYNGEE. The germline V and J ends were trimmed by 4 bases and 7 bases, with 8 bases remaining between them.

The chain has TRBV30 and TRBJ2-1; TRBD1 matches at 9 bases. In germline, CDR1 is GTSNPN, CDR2 SVGIG (reference sequence). Trimming cost V 0 bases and J 3 bases; bases outside gene matches: 6. The CDR3 contains 16 residues. In DNA, the CDR3 is TGTGCCTGGAGTGTTACAGGGACAGGGATCTACAATGAGCAGTTCTTC. Translated, it gives CAWSVTGTGIYNEQFF.

The chain combines TRBV6-1 with TRBJ2-3; 8 nucleotides match TRBD2. Germline CDR1 MNHNS, CDR2 SASEGT. J was trimmed by 4 bases and V by 2 bases; bases with no gene match: 14. The CDR3 totals 18 residues. The DNA of the CDR3 is TGTGCCAGCAGTGAATATTACCCCGGGGGGGCCGTGGCAGATACGCAGTATTTT. Translation gives CASSEYYPGGAVADTQYF.

Only a few counts were recorded for this clone. The chain employs TRBV11-2 and TRBJ2-5; TRBD1 matches at 7 bases. Germline CDR1 reads SGHAT; CDR2 reads FQNNGV. The CDR3 has 15 residues. The junction had 7 bases not matched to a gene; V was cut back by 1 base and J by 5 bases. CDR3 amino acids: CASSLVGTAMETQYF. For the CDR3, the DNA is TGTGCCAGCAGCTTAGTAGGGACAGCGATGGAGACCCAGTACTTC.

This clone was counted a few times. This sample also contains other DNA sequences that code for the same CDR3. The V and J genes are TRBV7-9 and TRBJ2-7, with 7 bases matching TRBD1. Looked up from germline, CDR1 is SEHNR and CDR2 is FQNEAQ (reference sequence). Losses at the gene ends were 1 base for V and 0 bases for J; bases not matched to a gene: 6. The CDR3 sequence is 16 residues long. The CDR3 DNA sequence: TGTGCCAGCAGCTTAGTGCGGACAGGCAGCTCCTACGAGCAGTACTTC. Translation: CASSLVRTGSSYEQYF.

This rearrangement joins TRBV11-2 to TRBJ2-7; 7 bases fit TRBD1. J lost 3 bases, V lost 6 bases, and 8 bases had no gene match. Germline V gene data show CDR1 as SGHAT and CDR2 as FQNNGV. This CDR3 is built from 14 residues. As DNA, the CDR3 is TGTGCCAGCAGACCCATACAGGGGCGCTACGAGCAGTACTTC. This gives the protein CASRPIQGRYEQYF.

The chain has TRBV5-4 and TRBJ1-3; D is unresolved. V gave up 5 bases and J gave up 0 bases, with 15 bases separating them. This CDR3 comprises 16 residues. CDR1 is SGHNT and CDR2 is YYREEE in the germline V gene (reference sequence). The CDR3 region has the DNA TGTGCCAGCAGTTCTGACCCGGGTTCCTCTGGAAACACCATATATTTT. Protein product: CASSSDPGSSGNTIYF.

V is TRBV30 and J is TRBJ1-4; 8 positions match TRBD1. Losses at the gene ends were 4 bases for V and 6 bases for J; bases not matched to a gene: 4. CDR3 length: 13 amino acids. CDR1 GTSNPN and CDR2 SVGIG come from the germline V gene (reference sequence). CDR3 protein: CAWMDRVYEKLFF. The CDR3, as DNA: TGTGCCTGGATGGACAGGGTATATGAAAAACTGTTTTTT.

V usage is TRBV6-6 and J usage is TRBJ2-3; TRBD2 aligns across 7 bases. CDR1 and CDR2 from the germline V gene are MNHNY and SVGAGI (reference sequence). CDR3 length: 14 residues. V gave up 6 bases and J gave up 3 bases; unmatched junction bases: 6. CDR3 sequence (DNA): TGTGCCAGCAGCCTCGGGGGGTGGACAGATACGCAGTATTTT. As protein: CASSLGGWTDTQYF.